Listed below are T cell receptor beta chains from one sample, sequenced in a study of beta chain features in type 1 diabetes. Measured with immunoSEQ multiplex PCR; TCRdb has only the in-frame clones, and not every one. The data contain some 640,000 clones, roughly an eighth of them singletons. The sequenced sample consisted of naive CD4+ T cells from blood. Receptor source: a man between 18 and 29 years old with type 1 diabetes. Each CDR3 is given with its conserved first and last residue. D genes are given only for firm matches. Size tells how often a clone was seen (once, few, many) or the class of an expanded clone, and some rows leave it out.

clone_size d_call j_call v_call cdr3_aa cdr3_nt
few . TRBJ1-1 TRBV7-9 CASSSQGRDTEAFF TGTGCCAGCAGCTCACAGGGTAGAGACACTGAAGCTTTCTTT
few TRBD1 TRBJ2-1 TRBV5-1 CASSLEQGVGNEQFF TGCGCCAGCAGCTTGGAGCAGGGGGTAGGCAATGAGCAGTTCTTC
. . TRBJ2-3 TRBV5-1 CASRLVTDTQYF TGCGCCAGCAGGCTAGTAACAGATACGCAGTATTTT
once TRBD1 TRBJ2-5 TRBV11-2 CASSFTGGRETQYF TGTGCCAGCAGCTTCACAGGGGGCAGGGAGACCCAGTACTTC
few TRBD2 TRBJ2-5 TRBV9 CASSVATSGGPWQETQYF TGTGCCAGCAGCGTAGCGACTAGCGGGGGGCCGTGGCAAGAGACCCAGTACTTC
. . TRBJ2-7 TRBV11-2 CASSSPRGGRNEQYF TGTGCCAGCAGCTCTCCCCGGGGAGGACGTAACGAGCAGTACTTC
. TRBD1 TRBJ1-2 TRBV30 CAWATGAGYTF TGTGCCTGGGCTACAGGGGCCGGCTACACCTTC
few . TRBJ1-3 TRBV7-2 CASSSGGSGNTIYF TGTGCCAGCAGTTCCGGGGGATCAGGAAACACCATATATTTT
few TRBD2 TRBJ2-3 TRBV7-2 CASSARLAGARTDTQYF TGTGCCAGCAGCGCCCGACTAGCGGGAGCTCGCACAGATACGCAGTATTTT
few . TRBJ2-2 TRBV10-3 CAISPGLYTGELFF TGTGCCATCAGTCCGGGCCTCTACACCGGGGAGCTGTTTTTT
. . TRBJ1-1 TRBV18 CASSPLENTEAFF TGTGCCAGCTCACCGCTAGAGAACACTGAAGCTTTCTTT
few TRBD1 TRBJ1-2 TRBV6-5 CASSYSPGGLDGYTF TGTGCCAGCAGTTACTCTCCAGGGGGGCTCGATGGCTACACCTTC
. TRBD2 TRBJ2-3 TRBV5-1 CASTREGPDTQYF TGCGCCAGCACGCGGGAGGGCCCAGATACGCAGTATTTT
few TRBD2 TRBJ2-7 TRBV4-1 CASSQAAGTSGSSYEQYF TGCGCCAGCAGCCAAGCCGCCGGGACTAGCGGGAGTTCCTACGAGCAGTACTTC
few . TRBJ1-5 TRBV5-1 CASSLGERQPQHF TGCGCCAGCAGCTTGGGGGAGCGTCAGCCCCAGCATTTT
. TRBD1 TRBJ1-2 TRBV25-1 CASSDSTIRGITF TGTGCCAGCAGTGATAGCACCATCAGGGGGATCACCTTC
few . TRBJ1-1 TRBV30 CAWGKGEYTEAFF TGTGCCTGGGGAAAAGGGGAATACACTGAAGCTTTCTTT
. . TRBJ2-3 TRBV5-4 CASSFRTSTDTQYF TGTGCCAGCAGCTTTCGGACTAGCACAGATACGCAGTATTTT
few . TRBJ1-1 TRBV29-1 CSVVGGRAFF TGCAGCGTTGTCGGGGGGAGAGCTTTCTTT
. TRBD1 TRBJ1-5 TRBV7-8 CASSLARGQGRPQHF TGTGCCAGCAGCTTAGCTCGCGGACAGGGACGCCCCCAGCATTTT
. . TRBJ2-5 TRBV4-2 CASSPKISSGEIEETQYF TGTGCCAGCAGCCCGAAAATATCGTCGGGGGAGATAGAAGAGACCCAGTACTTC
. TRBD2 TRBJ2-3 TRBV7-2 CASSPPGTSGRARADTQYF TGTGCCAGCAGCCCTCCCGGGACTAGCGGGAGGGCCCGCGCAGATACGCAGTATTTT
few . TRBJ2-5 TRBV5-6 CASRVRGNKETQYF TGTGCCAGCAGGGTTCGGGGCAATAAAGAGACCCAGTACTTC
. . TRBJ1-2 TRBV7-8 CASSSRTENGYTF TGTGCCAGCAGCTCTAGGACAGAGAATGGCTACACCTTC
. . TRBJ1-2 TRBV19 CASSTRTGDGTGYTF TGTGCCAGTAGTACCCGTACCGGAGATGGTACCGGCTACACCTTC
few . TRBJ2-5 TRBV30 CAWTKGAALDQETQYF TGTGCCTGGACCAAGGGTGCGGCTCTCGATCAAGAGACCCAGTACTTC
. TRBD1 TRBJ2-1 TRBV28 CASSLEGQGSNEQFF TGTGCCAGCAGTTTAGAGGGACAGGGGTCCAATGAGCAGTTCTTC
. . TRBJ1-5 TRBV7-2 CASSGRQGNQPQHF TGTGCCAGCAGCGGCCGACAAGGCAATCAGCCCCAGCATTTT
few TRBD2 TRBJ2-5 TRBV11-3 CASSTNRGLAGREETQYF TGTGCCAGCAGCACGAACAGAGGACTAGCGGGGAGAGAGGAGACCCAGTACTTC
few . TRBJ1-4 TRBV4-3 CASSQPTGTTNEKLFF TGCGCCAGCAGCCAACCCACAGGGACAACTAATGAAAAACTGTTTTTT
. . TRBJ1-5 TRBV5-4 CASSQVSGAGNQPQHF TGTGCCAGCAGCCAAGTCTCAGGGGCCGGCAATCAGCCCCAGCATTTT
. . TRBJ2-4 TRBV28 CASSPGEASGKNIQYF TGTGCCAGCAGCCCCGGCGAGGCTAGTGGCAAAAACATTCAGTACTTC
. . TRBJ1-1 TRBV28 CASSPTANTEAFF TGTGCCAGCAGTCCGACAGCGAACACTGAAGCTTTCTTT
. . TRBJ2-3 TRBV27 CASSSLATSRYTQYF TGTGCCAGCAGTTCTCTAGCGACCTCACGCTATACGCAGTATTTT
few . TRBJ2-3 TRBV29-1 CSTSGSAGTDTQYF TGCAGCACGTCGGGAAGCGCGGGCACAGATACGCAGTATTTT
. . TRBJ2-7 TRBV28 CASSLFRYEQYF TGTGCCAGCAGTTTATTTAGGTACGAGCAGTACTTC
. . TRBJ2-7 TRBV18 CASSPGAGAEQYF TGTGCCAGCTCCCCCGGGGCAGGGGCTGAGCAGTACTTC
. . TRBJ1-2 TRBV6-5 CASSYSHGYTF TGTGCCAGCAGTTACTCCCATGGCTACACCTTC
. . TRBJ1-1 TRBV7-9 CASSGMNTEAFF TGTGCCAGCAGCGGCATGAACACTGAAGCTTTCTTT
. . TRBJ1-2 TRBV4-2 CATSRQGTNNYGYTF TGTGCCACCTCGAGGCAGGGAACGAATAACTATGGCTACACCTTC
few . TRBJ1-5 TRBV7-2 CASSQGNNQPQHF TGTGCCAGCAGCCAGGGAAACAATCAGCCCCAGCATTTT
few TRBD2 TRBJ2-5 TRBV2 CASSPQLAGSDF TGTGCCAGCAGCCCCCAACTAGCGGGCTCCGACTTC
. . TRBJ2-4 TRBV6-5 CASSETGAGHIQYF TGTGCCAGCAGTGAGACAGGCGCCGGGCACATTCAGTACTTC
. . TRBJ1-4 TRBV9 CASSAQPTNEKLFF TGTGCCAGCAGCGCACAGCCGACTAATGAAAAACTGTTTTTT
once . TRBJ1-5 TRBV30 CAWSERLVQPQHF TGTGCCTGGAGTGAACGGCTAGTTCAGCCCCAGCATTTT
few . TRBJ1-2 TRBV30 CAWSQNYGYTF TGTGCCTGGTCGCAGAACTATGGCTACACCTTC
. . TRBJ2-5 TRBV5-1 CASRLLVTQETQYF TGCGCCAGCAGGTTACTAGTTACCCAAGAGACCCAGTACTTC